This T cell receptor (beta chain) was profiled in a study of control samples from healthy donors and cancer patients (dated by TCRdb to the early 2020s). On this clone: This receptor's antigen is unknown. Qualities for individual bases were not recorded, and no much larger clone is one base off.

Receptor amplification or capture employed the immunoSEQ multiplex PCR assay. TCRdb stores this immuneACCESS table with in-frame sequences only. Part of the clones is absent; in the studies checked, under half of the shortfall reflects unresolved V genes, and no reason is known for the rest. The sample table lists 50,000 to 55,000 clones, over 85% of them with a count of one. The top ten hold more than 1.5% of the sample. The sequence came from a man aged 35-49 years with colorectal cancer. Sequenced: PBMCs.

The bases read TGTGCCGGTACACCGAGCTCCTACAATGAGCAGTTCTTC. This encodes CAGTPSSYNEQFF. The rearrangement joined TRBV2 to TRBJ2-1; the D gene cannot be named for sure. V is clipped by 11 bases and J by 0 bases, and the sequence between their germline boundaries is 11 bases long. CDR1 and CDR2, looked up from the germline V gene, are SNHLY and FYNNEI. There are 13 amino acids in the CDR3, from cysteine to phenylalanine inclusive. The kept DNA is CDR3 alone, 39 bases in frame from the first base.